This TCR beta chain originates from a study of cytomegalovirus exposure and HLA in healthy donors. Study findings and constraints: For most subjects, TCR beta sequences were reported to predict HLA-A and HLA-B alleles with accuracy. Later work showed greater clonal expansion in HLA-associated TCR beta chains than in equally common others.

Use of 60 Vbeta and 13 Jbeta primers characterized the PCR. Only in-frame clones appear in the TCRdb table, and some are missing; sequencing was by immunoSEQ multiplex PCR. The sample shows 200,000 to 250,000 clones, 70% to 85% of them seen only once. CDR3 length: 13 amino acids. Germline V gives CDR1 MDHEN, CDR2 SYDVKM. Trimming left V 8 bases short and J 5 bases short, with 13 bases between. Of note for this clone: What it binds is unknown.

The V call is TRBV28, the J call TRBJ1-5; D remains ambiguous. Sequencing was done on a sample of PBMCs. The TCR was taken from a woman aged 60-75 years in good health and CMV-seropositive. The chain's CDR3 is CASGLDVYQPQHF. In DNA, the CDR3 is TGTGCCAGCGGGCTCGACGTATATCAGCCCCAGCATTTT.